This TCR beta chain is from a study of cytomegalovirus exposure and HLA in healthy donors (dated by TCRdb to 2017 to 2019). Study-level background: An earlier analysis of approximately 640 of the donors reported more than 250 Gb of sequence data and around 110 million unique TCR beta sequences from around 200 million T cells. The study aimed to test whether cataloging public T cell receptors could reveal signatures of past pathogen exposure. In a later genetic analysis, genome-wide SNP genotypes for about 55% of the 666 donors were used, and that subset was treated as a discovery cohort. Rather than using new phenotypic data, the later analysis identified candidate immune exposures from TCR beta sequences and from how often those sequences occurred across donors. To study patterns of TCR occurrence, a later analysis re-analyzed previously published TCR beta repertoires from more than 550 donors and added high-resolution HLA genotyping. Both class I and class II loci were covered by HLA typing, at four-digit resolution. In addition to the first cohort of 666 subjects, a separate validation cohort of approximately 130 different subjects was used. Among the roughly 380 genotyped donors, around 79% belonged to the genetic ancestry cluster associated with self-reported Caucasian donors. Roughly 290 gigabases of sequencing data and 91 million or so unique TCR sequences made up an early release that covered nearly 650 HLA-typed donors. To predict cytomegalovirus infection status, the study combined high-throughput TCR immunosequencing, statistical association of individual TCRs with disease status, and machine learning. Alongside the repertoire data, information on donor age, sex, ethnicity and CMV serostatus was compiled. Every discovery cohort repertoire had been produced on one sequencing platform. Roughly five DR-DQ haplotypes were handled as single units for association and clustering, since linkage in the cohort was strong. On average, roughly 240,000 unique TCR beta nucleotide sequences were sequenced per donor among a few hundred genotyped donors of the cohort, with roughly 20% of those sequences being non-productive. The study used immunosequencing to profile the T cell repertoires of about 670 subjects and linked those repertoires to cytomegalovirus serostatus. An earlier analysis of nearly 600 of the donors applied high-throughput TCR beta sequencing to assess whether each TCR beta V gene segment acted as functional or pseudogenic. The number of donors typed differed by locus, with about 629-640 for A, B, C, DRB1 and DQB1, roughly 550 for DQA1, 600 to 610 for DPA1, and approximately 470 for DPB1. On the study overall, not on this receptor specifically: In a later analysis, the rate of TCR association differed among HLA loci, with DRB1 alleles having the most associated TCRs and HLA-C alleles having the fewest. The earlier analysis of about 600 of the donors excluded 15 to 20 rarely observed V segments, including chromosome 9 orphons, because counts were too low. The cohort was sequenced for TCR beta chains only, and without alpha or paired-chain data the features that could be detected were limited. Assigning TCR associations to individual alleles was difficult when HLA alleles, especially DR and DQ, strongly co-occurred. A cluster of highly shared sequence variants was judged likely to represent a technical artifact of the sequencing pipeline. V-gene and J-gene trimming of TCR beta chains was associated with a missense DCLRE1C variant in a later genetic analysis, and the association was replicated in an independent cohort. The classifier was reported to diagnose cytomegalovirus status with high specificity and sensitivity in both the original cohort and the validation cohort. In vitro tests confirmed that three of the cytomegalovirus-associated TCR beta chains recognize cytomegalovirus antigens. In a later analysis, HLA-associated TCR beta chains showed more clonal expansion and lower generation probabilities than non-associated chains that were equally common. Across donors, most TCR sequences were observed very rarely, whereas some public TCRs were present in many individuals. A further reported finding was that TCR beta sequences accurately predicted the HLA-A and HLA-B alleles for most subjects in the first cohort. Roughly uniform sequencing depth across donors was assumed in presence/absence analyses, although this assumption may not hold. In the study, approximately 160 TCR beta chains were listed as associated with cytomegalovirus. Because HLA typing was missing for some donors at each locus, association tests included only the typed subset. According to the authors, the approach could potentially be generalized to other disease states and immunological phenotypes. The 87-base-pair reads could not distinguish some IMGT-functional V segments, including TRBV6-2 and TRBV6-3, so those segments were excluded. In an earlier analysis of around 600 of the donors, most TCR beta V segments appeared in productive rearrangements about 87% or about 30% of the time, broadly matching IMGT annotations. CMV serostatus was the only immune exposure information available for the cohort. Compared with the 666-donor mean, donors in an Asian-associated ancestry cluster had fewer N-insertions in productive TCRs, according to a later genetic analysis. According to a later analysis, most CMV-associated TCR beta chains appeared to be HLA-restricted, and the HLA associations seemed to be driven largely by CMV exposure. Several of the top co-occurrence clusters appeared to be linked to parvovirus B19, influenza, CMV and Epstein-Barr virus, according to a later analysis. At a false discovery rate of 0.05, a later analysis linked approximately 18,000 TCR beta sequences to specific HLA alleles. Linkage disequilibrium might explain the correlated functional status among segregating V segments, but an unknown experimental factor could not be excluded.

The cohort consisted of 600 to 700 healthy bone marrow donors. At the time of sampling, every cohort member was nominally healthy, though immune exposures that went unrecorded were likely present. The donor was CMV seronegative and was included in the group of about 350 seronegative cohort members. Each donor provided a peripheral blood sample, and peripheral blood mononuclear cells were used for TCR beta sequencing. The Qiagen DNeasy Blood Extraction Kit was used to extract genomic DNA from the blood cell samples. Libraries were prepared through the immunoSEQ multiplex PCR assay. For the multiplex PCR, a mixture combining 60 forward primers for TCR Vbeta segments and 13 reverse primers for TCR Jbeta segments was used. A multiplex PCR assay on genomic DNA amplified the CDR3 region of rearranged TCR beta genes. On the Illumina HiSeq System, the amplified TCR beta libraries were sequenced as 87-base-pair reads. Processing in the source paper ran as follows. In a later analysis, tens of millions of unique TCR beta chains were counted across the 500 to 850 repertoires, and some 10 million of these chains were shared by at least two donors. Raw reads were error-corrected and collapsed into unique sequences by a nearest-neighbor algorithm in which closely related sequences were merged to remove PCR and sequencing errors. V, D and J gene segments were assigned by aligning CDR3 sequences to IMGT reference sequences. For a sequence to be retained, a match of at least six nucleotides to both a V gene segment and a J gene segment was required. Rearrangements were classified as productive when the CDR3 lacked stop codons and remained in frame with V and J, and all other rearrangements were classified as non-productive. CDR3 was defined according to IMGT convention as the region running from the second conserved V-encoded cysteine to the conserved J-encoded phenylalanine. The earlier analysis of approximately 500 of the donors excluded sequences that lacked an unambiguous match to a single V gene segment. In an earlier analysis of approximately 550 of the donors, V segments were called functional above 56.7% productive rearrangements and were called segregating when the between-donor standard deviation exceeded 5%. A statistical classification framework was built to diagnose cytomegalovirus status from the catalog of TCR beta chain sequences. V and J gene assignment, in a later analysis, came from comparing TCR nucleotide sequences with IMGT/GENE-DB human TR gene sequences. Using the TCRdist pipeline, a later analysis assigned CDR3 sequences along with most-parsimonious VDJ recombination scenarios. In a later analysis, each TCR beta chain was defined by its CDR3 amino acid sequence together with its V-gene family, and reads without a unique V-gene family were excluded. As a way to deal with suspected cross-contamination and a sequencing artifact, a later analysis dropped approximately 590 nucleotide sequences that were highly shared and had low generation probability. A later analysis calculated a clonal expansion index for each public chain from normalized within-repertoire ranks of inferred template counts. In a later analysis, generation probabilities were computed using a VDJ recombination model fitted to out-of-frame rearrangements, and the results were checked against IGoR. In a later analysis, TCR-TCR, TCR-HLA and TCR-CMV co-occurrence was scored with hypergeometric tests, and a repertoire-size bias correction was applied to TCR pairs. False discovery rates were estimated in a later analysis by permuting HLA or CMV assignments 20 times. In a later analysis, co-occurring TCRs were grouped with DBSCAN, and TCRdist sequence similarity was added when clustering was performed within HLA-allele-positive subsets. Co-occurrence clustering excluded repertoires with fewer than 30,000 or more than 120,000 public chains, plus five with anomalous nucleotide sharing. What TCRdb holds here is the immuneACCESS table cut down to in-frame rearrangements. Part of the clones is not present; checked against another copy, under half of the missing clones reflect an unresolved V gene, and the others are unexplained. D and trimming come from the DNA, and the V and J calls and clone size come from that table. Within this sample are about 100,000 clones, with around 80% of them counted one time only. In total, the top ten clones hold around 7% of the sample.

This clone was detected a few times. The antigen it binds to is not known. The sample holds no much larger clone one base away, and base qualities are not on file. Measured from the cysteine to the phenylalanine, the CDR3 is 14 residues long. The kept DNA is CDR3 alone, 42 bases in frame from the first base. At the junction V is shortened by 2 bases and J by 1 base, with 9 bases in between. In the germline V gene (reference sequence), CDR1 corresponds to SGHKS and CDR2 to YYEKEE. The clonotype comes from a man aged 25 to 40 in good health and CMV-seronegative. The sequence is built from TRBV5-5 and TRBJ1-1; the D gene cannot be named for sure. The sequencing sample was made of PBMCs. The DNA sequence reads TGTGCCAGCAGCTTTTCTGTCAGGAACACTGAAGCTTTCTTT. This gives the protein CASSFSVRNTEAFF.